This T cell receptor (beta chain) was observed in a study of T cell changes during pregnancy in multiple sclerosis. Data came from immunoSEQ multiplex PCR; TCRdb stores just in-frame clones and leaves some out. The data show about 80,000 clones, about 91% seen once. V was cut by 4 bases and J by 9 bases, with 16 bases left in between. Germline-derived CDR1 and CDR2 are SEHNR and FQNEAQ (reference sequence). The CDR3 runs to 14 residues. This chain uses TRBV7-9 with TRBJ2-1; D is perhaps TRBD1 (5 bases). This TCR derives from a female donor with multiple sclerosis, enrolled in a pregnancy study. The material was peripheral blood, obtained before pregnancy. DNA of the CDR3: TGTGCCAGCAGCTGGGGCCATGTCCCCGGTGAGCAGTTCTTC. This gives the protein CASSWGHVPGEQFF.